Sequencing of this TCR beta chain was carried out in a study of blood T cell repertoires in COVID-19. Study overall: PBMCs, B-cell-depleted T cells, or T cells provided the cDNA or gDNA that made up the material.

This CDR3 is 14 amino acids long. Method: immunoSEQ multiplex PCR; TCRdb's copy keeps in-frame clones and lacks some. This table has some 300,000 clones, 90% appearing once. The chain recombines TRBV21-1 with TRBJ2-5; the tabulated D call, TRBD2, remains unverified against the DNA. TRBV21-1 is noted as a pseudogene. The TCR was taken from a young woman who had been exposed to COVID-19. Sequencing was carried out using PBMCs or T cells enriched from blood (not recorded which). The CDR3 DNA reads TGTGCCAGCGAGGAGGGGTTTGCGAAAAAGACCCAGTACTTC. This sequence encodes CASEEGFAKKTQYF.